Ten or more counts support the clone carrying this TCR beta chain. What it binds is unknown. These data originate in a study of T cell repertoires in cytomegalovirus infection. General study results and limits: The response measured ex vivo was dominated by TCR beta clonotypes (HLA-C-restricted and CMV-specific).

TCRdb re-analysed the reads in MiXCR, keeping a single row per CDR3 protein. The data contain 100,000 to 150,000 distinct CDR3 sequences, more than 30% of them singletons. Germline V gene data show CDR1 as SGHVS and CDR2 as FQNEAQ. This CDR3 has 15 residues. V was pared by 5 bases and J by 3 bases, with 7 bases of the junction left unmatched. Material: CD8+ T cells from cultured PBMCs, obtained from culture after CMV antigen stimulation. The sequence came from a human donor in good health (CMV status not recorded). Some clones in this sample may be carry-over from other donors' samples. The chain joins TRBV7-8 to TRBJ2-7; 10 bases line up with TRBD2. CDR3 region: CASSPQGLAFYEQYF. For the CDR3, the DNA is TGTGCCAGCAGCCCACAGGGACTAGCGTTCTACGAGCAGTACTTC.